The 11 T cell receptor beta chains reported below all come from one sample, sequenced in a study of blood T cell repertoires in COVID-19. The table came from immunoSEQ multiplex PCR; TCRdb's copy has only in-frame clones and leaves some out. The sample has roughly 220,000 clones, around 89% seen once; the top ten hold about 3.5%. Sequencing input: PBMCs or T cells enriched from blood (not recorded which). These receptors all come from a woman younger than 30 in a cohort exposed to, infected with or recovered from COVID-19 (not recorded which).

The rearrangement links TRBV5-6 to TRBJ2-1; 8 nucleotides match TRBD2. V lost 0 bases and J lost 5; bases outside the gene matches: 4. Germline values: CDR1 SGHDT, CDR2 YYEEEE. This CDR3 is built from 15 residues. The CDR3: CASSLAAGAHNEQFF. CDR3 nucleotide sequence: TGTGCCAGCAGCTTGGCAGCGGGAGCCCACAATGAGCAGTTCTTC.

The chain recombines TRBV5-5 with TRBJ1-1; D is unresolved. This CDR3 has 16 residues. CDR1 SGHKS and CDR2 YYEKEE come from the germline V gene (reference sequence). Trimming removed 0 bases at V and 0 bases at J, with 12 bases between. CDR3 sequence reads: CASSLDSLQMNTEAFF. CDR3 nucleotides: TGTGCCAGCAGCTTGGATTCTCTACAGATGAACACTGAAGCTTTCTTT.

V and J are TRBV10-3 and TRBJ1-1, with D tentatively TRBD1 (5 bases). Germline lookup yields CDR1 ENHRY and CDR2 SYGVKD. V was trimmed by 7 bases and J by 4 bases, leaving 13 bases between them. The CDR3 is 13 amino acids. This CDR3 is CAIIRDGGTEAFF. The CDR3 DNA sequence: TGTGCCATCATCAGGGACGGGGGCACTGAAGCTTTCTTT.

The gene calls are TRBV10-2 and TRBJ2-2; D is uncertain. This CDR3 comprises 14 residues. Germline lookup yields CDR1 WSHSY and CDR2 SAAADI. The germline V and J ends were trimmed by 6 bases and 0 bases, with 8 bases remaining between them. The CDR3 nucleotides are TGCGCCAGCAGGGCCAGGACGAACACCGGGGAGCTGTTTTTT. Protein product: CASRARTNTGELFF.

The CDR3 DNA follows: TGTGCCAGCAGCCCCCTGGAGCGGGGGGGGTTTGTTGAGCAGTTCTTC. Translation gives CASSPLERGGFVEQFF. The chain couples TRBV14 to TRBJ2-1; TRBD2 matches at 10 bases. Germline V CDR1 and CDR2: SGHDN, FVKESK. This CDR3 region has 16 residues. V shed 4 bases and J 9 bases; nucleotides not matched to a gene: 12.

CDR3 in amino acids: CASSNTPQGDQYF. CDR3 nucleotide sequence: TGTGCCAGCAGCAACACACCACAGGGGGACCAGTACTTC. The rearrangement links TRBV6-5 to TRBJ2-5; TRBD1 matches 8 bases. From germline, CDR1 is MNHEY and CDR2 SVGAGI. The CDR3 has 13 residues. The ends lost 6 bases at V and 10 bases at J; junction bases unmatched: 10.

The chain couples TRBV2 to TRBJ1-1, with 7 bases identical to TRBD1. The V and J ends lost 6 bases and 6 bases, in that order; junction bases with no gene match: 13. Germline V gives CDR1 SNHLY, CDR2 FYNNEI. There are 15 residues in the CDR3. The CDR3 spells CASRADRREISEAFF. The CDR3 region has the DNA TGTGCCAGCAGGGCGGACAGGCGGGAAATCTCTGAAGCTTTCTTT.

The chain has TRBV7-9 and TRBJ2-1, with 11 bases that match TRBD2. The junction had 5 bases not matched to a gene; V was cut back by 4 bases and J by 9 bases. CDR3 length: 14 residues. Germline V gene sequence: CDR1 SEHNR, CDR2 FQNEAQ (reference sequence). As DNA, the CDR3 is TGTGCCAGCAGCTCGTTGACTAGCGGGACTGAGCAGTTCTTC. This codes for CASSSLTSGTEQFF.

The count of this clone is one. V is TRBV5-1 and J is TRBJ1-1, with 8 nucleotides matching TRBD1. This CDR3 is built from 15 residues. The V gene's germline CDR1 is SGHRS and CDR2 YFSETQ. Trimming cost V 0 bases and J 5 bases; bases outside gene matches: 6. DNA for the CDR3: TGCGCCAGCAGCTTGGAGACAGGGGTGGGGACTGAAGCTTTCTTT. Protein sequence: CASSLETGVGTEAFF. Based on the CDR3 plus reference TRBV5-1 and TRBJ1-1, the full variable domain is KAGVTQTPRYLIKTRGQQVTLSCSPISGHRSVSWYQQTPGQGLQFLFEYFSETQRNKGNFPGRFSGRQFSNSRSEMNVSTLELGDSALYLCASSLETGVGTEAFFGQGTRLTVV.

This clone was observed a single time. The V and J genes are TRBV29-1 and TRBJ2-3, with 11 nucleotides matching TRBD2. V gave up 4 bases and J gave up 9 bases; unmatched junction bases: 0. The CDR3 contains 11 residues. Germline CDR1 reads SQVTM; CDR2 reads ANQGSEA. The CDR3 loop is CSVASGRTQYF. Written as DNA, the CDR3 is TGCAGCGTTGCTAGCGGGAGGACGCAGTATTTT.

The chain recombines TRBV9 with TRBJ1-1; 7 bases fit TRBD1. Losses at the gene ends were 4 bases for V and 6 bases for J; bases not matched to a gene: 12. The CDR3 totals 15 residues. Germline V CDR1 and CDR2: SGDLS, YYNGEE. DNA for the CDR3: TGTGCCAGCAGCCCCCGACAGGGAAGGGTGGCTGAAGCTTTCTTT. Translation gives CASSPRQGRVAEAFF.